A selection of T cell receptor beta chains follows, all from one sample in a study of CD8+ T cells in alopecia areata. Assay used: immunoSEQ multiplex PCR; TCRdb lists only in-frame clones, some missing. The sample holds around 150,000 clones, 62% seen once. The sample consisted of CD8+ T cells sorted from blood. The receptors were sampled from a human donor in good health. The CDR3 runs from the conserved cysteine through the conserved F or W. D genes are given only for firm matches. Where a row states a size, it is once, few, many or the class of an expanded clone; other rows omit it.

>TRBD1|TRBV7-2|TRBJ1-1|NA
CASSHAVGTVSLNTEAFF
TGTGCCAGCAGCCACGCCGTCGGGACAGTAAGCTTGAACACTGAAGCTTTCTTT
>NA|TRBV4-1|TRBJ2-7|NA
CASSQIPQGAYEQYF
TGCGCCAGCAGCCAGATCCCGCAGGGAGCCTACGAGCAGTACTTC
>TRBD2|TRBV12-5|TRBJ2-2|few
CASGLVGLAGAGELFF
TGTGCTAGTGGTTTGGTCGGACTAGCGGGAGCTGGGGAGCTGTTTTTT
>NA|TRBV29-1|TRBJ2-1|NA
CSGQGTQTYNEQFF
TGCAGCGGACAAGGGACACAAACCTACAATGAGCAGTTCTTC
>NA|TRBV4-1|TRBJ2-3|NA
CASSQGSYTQYF
TGCGCCAGCAGCCAAGGGTCTTATACGCAGTATTTT
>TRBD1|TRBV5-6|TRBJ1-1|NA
CASSFWDRAMGTEAFF
TGTGCCAGCAGCTTCTGGGACAGGGCAATGGGCACTGAAGCTTTCTTT
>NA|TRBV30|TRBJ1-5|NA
CAWSGVQGQPQHF
TGTGCCTGGAGTGGGGTCCAGGGGCAGCCCCAGCATTTT
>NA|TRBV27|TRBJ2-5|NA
CASSLSNWGETQYF
TGTGCCAGCAGTTTATCAAACTGGGGAGAGACCCAGTACTTC
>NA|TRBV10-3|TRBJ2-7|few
CAISDEDNYEQYF
TGTGCCATCAGTGATGAGGATAACTACGAGCAGTACTTC
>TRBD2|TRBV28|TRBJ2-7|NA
CASSLGTSGRAYEQYF
TGTGCCAGCAGTTTAGGCACTAGCGGGAGGGCCTACGAGCAGTACTTC
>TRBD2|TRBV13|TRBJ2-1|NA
CASSQRGGSSYNEQFF
TGTGCCAGCAGCCAGCGCGGGGGATCCTCCTACAATGAGCAGTTCTTC
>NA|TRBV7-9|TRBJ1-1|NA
CASSSGGNTEAFF
TGTGCCAGCAGCTCGGGAGGGAACACTGAAGCTTTCTTT
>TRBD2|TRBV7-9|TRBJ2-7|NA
CASSTGGGSSYEQYF
TGTGCCAGCAGCACGGGGGGAGGTTCATCCTACGAGCAGTACTTC
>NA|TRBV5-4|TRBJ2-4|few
CASSLGSIQYF
TGTGCCAGCAGCCTCGGGAGTATTCAGTACTTC
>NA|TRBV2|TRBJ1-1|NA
CASSVRFTEAFF
TGTGCCAGCAGTGTAAGGTTTACTGAAGCTTTCTTT
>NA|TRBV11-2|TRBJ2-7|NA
CASSSTYEQYF
TGTGCCAGCAGCTCAACCTACGAGCAGTACTTC
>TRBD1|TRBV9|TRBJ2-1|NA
CASSVAGTGGVEQFF
TGTGCCAGCAGCGTAGCCGGGACAGGGGGCGTTGAGCAGTTCTTC
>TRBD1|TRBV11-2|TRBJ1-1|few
CASSFGTGNTEAFF
TGTGCCAGCAGCTTTGGGACAGGGAACACTGAAGCTTTCTTT
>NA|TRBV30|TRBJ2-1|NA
CAWSGIQQGSSYNEQFF
TGTGCCTGGAGTGGGATCCAACAGGGAAGCTCCTACAATGAGCAGTTCTTC
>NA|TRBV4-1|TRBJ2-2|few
CASSQVLGVLTGELFF
TGCGCCAGCAGCCAAGTTTTAGGGGTCCTCACCGGGGAGCTGTTTTTT
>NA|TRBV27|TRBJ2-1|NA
CASSGGYNEQFF
TGTGCCAGCAGTGGAGGTTACAATGAGCAGTTCTTC
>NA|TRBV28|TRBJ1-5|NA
CASSSSSNQPQHF
TGTGCCAGCAGTTCTTCTTCGAATCAGCCCCAGCATTTT
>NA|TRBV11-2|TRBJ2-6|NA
CASGPAGSGANVLTF
TGTGCCAGCGGGCCGGCCGGATCTGGGGCCAACGTCCTGACTTTC
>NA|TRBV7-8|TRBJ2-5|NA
CASSLLIGMTPQYF
TGTGCCAGCAGCTTGTTAATAGGGATGACTCCCCAGTACTTC
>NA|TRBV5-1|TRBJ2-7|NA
CASSVHDGTYEQYF
TGCGCCAGCAGCGTCCATGACGGGACCTACGAGCAGTACTTC
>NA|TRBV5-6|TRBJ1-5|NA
CASSLRGRESNQPQHF
TGTGCCAGCAGCTTGCGGGGCAGGGAGAGCAATCAGCCCCAGCATTTT
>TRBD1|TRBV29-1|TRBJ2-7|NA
CSILSGGTYEQYF
TGCAGCATCCTCTCAGGGGGCACCTACGAGCAGTACTTC
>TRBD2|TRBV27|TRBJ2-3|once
CASSLSGGALNTQYF
TGTGCCAGCAGTTTATCCGGGGGGGCGCTGAATACGCAGTATTTT
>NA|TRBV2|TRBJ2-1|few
CASKREISGYNEQFF
TGTGCCAGCAAACGGGAGATTAGCGGATACAATGAGCAGTTCTTC
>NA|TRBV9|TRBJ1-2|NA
CAGSVGLNYGYTF
TGTGCCGGCAGCGTAGGCCTTAACTATGGCTACACCTTC
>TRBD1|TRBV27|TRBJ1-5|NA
CASRPGQTNQPQHF
TGTGCCAGCAGGCCGGGACAGACCAATCAGCCCCAGCATTTT
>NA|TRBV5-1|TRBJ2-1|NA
CASSLSGDSSYNEQFF
TGCGCCAGCAGCTTGAGCGGGGACAGCTCCTACAATGAGCAGTTCTTC
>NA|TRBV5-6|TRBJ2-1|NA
CASSVGWGYEQFF
TGTGCCAGCAGCGTTGGATGGGGCTATGAGCAGTTCTTC
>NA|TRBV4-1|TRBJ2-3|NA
CASSQDRRTDTQYF
TGCGCCAGCAGCCAAGATCGGCGCACAGATACGCAGTATTTT
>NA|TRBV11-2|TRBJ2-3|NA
CASSLDPGDTQYF
TGTGCCAGCAGCTTAGATCCGGGAGATACGCAGTATTTT
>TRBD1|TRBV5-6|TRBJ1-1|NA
CASSRWTGGSEAFF
TGTGCCAGCAGCAGATGGACAGGGGGCTCTGAAGCTTTCTTT
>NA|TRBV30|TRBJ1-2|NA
CAWSLRGDYGYTF
TGTGCCTGGAGTCTCAGGGGAGACTATGGCTACACCTTC
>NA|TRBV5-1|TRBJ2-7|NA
CASTPATGTAGYEQYF
TGCGCCAGCACCCCCGCGACCGGGACGGCGGGTTACGAGCAGTACTTC
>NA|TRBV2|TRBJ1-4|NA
CASRVGRVEKLFF
TGTGCCAGCAGAGTAGGACGCGTGGAAAAACTGTTTTTT
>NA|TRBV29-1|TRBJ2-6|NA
CSVEVRGTSGANVLTF
TGCAGCGTTGAGGTCAGGGGAACGTCTGGGGCCAACGTCCTGACTTTC
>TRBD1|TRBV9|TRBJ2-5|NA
CASSHQGVPQETQYF
TGTGCCAGCAGCCACCAGGGGGTCCCACAAGAGACCCAGTACTTC
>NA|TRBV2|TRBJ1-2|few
CASTPEYGYTF
TGTGCCAGCACCCCGGAGTATGGCTACACCTTC
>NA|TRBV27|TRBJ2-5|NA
CASSRSAHAQETQYF
TGTGCCAGCAGTAGGAGTGCGCACGCCCAAGAGACCCAGTACTTC
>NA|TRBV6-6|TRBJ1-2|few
CASSYEGPSYGYTF
TGTGCCAGCAGTTACGAGGGCCCTAGCTATGGCTACACCTTC